Presented here are 5 T cell receptor beta chains from one specimen sequenced in a study of beta chain features in type 1 diabetes. Reverse transcribing all isolated RNA meant expressed TCRB transcripts were sequenced. The method was immunoSEQ multiplex PCR; TCRdb's version includes in-frame clones alone and lacks a portion of them. The table includes about 250,000 clones, 13% to 15% detected once. Sequenced material: naive CD4+ T cells from blood. All receptors come from a woman aged 40 to 55 in good health.

The rearrangement joins TRBV5-6 to TRBJ2-5, with TRBD2 identical over 14 bases. With V trimmed by 0 bases and J by 1 base, 2 bases remained unmatched. The CDR3 spans 17 residues. CDR1 is SGHDT and CDR2 is YYEEEE in the germline V gene. CDR3 bases: TGTGCCAGCAGCTTGGGACTAGCGGGGGGGCCCCAAGAGACCCAGTACTTC. Amino acids: CASSLGLAGGPQETQYF.

CDR3 sequence: CASPKGGAGNQPQHF. The CDR3 coding sequence is TGTGCCAGCCCCAAGGGCGGGGCTGGTAATCAGCCCCAGCATTTT. V usage is TRBV9 and J usage is TRBJ1-5; a possible D gene is TRBD1 (5 bases). This CDR3 region has 15 residues. V was cut by 7 bases and J by 4 bases, with 18 bases left in between. CDR1 and CDR2 (germline): SGDLS, YYNGEE.

The chain uses TRBV7-2 and TRBJ2-5; tentatively, D is TRBD2 (6 bases). The CDR3 has 15 residues. Between the trimmed V and J ends, which lost 4 bases and 3 bases, there was a span of 15 bases. Per the germline V gene, CDR1 is SGHTA and CDR2 is FQGNSA. DNA for the CDR3: TGTGCCAGCAGCTCCTCACTAGCCCTGAAAGAGACCCAGTACTTC. This codes for CASSSSLALKETQYF.

The chain links TRBV6-6 to TRBJ1-2; D is unresolved. V lost 7 bases and J lost 2, with 14 bases in between. Germline loops: CDR1 MNHNY, CDR2 SVGAGI (reference sequence). CDR3 size: 14 residues. CDR3 in amino acids: CASNTRRQNYGYTF. As DNA, the CDR3 is TGTGCCAGCAATACACGGCGGCAAAACTATGGCTACACCTTC.

The rearrangement joins TRBV2 to TRBJ1-2, with D perhaps TRBD1 (6 bases). Germline CDR1 reads SNHLY; CDR2 reads FYNNEI. The V and J ends lost 3 bases and 5 bases respectively, with 10 bases between them. The CDR3 is 13 residues long. DNA for the CDR3: TGTGCCAGCAGTGATGAGGGGGTTTATGGCTACACCTTC. Its translation: CASSDEGVYGYTF.